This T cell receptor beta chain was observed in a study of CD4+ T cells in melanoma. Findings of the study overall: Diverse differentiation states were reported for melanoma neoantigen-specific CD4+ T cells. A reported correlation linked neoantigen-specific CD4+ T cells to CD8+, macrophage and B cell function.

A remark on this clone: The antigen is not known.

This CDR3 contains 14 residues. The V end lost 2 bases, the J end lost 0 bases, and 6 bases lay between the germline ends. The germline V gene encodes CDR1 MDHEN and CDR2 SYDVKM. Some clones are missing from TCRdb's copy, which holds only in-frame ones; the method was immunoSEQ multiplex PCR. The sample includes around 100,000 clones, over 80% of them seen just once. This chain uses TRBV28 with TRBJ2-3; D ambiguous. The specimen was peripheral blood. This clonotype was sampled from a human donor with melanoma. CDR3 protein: CASSLGLSTDTQYF. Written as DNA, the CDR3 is TGTGCCAGCAGTTTAGGATTAAGCACAGATACGCAGTATTTT.